This T cell receptor (beta chain) originates from a study of patients and donors after allogeneic stem cell transplantation (TCRdb year 2020). To note about this clonotype: It lacks a known antigen. Per-base qualities were not stored, and no clone one base away is much larger.

The germline V gene (reference sequence) gives CDR1 as LGHDT and CDR2 as YNNKEL. Reading from cysteine to phenylalanine, the CDR3 counts 16 amino acids. The entry retains the CDR3 DNA only, 48 bases that are in frame from base 1. V is pruned by 4 bases and J by 2 bases, leaving 7 bases of the junction without a gene match. Library preparation used RT-PCR. Reads for this sample came from a NextSeq 550. TCRdb reanalyzed the raw reads on its own, using fastp at Q25 for trimming and MiXCR for clone calling, and kept in-frame beta chains. Rows matching on CDR3 protein sequence are summarized as one entry with the most common DNA and genes. The sample includes approximately 220,000 distinct CDR3 sequences, with less than 50% observed a single time. The top ten hold about 9.9% of the sample.

Sequenced sample: blood, either unsorted or a sorted T cell fraction (not recorded which). In this chain, TRBV3-1 is recombined with TRBJ2-3; 9 central nucleotides agree with TRBD2. The sequence derives from a human donor who was either an allogeneic HSCT recipient or a stem cell or donor lymphocyte infusion donor (not recorded which). It is not recorded whose cells these are; they may come from a transplant donor. This receptor has the CDR3 CASSPTTSGFTDTQYF. In nucleotide form, the sequence is TGTGCCAGCAGCCCAACGACTAGCGGCTTCACAGATACGCAGTATTTT.